This T cell receptor beta chain originates from a study of T cell responses to AZD1222 COVID-19 vaccine (dated by TCRdb to about 2021). About the investigation overall: AZD1222 recipients given second doses at about 4 weeks or at about 12 weeks were pooled, since spike-specific TCR depth and breadth were not found to differ between the two schedules. TCR sequencing was performed for roughly 250 trial participants, of whom roughly 200 were given two doses of AZD1222 and around 25 were given two doses of MenACWY control vaccine. Enrollment into the trials was organized by age into subgroups of 18-55, 56-69 and 70-plus years, and those subgroups contained approximately 160, 26 and 62 TCR-sequenced participants, respectively.

General study outcomes and caveats: Conclusions about previously exposed vaccinees were limited because only 5 or 6 AZD1222 recipients were SARS-CoV-2 seropositive at baseline. In the small 56-69-year group, the increase in depth fell short of significance, most likely because of low power. Because no day 14 peak-response samples were available, the repertoires could be characterized only after the peak T cell response. Reportedly, almost half of the unique spike-specific TCRs recognized epitopes lying outside the regions that are mutated in the B.1.351 and B.1.1.7 variants. Vaccine-associated CD4 TCRs spanned the whole spike protein, with dominant responses in regions 160-218 and 743-854. A significant rise in spike-specific TCR breadth and depth was observed after two AZD1222 doses relative to day 0 and relative to MenACWY recipients. Most participants were white British and females outnumbered males, and the authors suggested that clonal diversity may have been underestimated.

The CDR3 regions of human TCRbeta chains were subjected to immunosequencing. In the original analysis: TCRs in the repertoires were matched against a reference library of SARS-CoV-2-specific TCRs that had been generated with the MIRA antigen-specificity platform. Breadth was defined as the fraction of unique TCRs that were SARS-CoV-2-associated. Depth was defined as the fraction of total T cells that were SARS-CoV-2-associated. Using the MIRA data, each spike-specific TCR was assigned both to the spike region to which the TCR was reactive and to a CD4 or CD8 class. Log10-transformed breadth and depth values were compared by one-way ANOVA with Sidak's multiple comparisons tests. The table was pulled from immuneACCESS by TCRdb, which kept in-frame rearrangements only. Such tables lose some clones; where checked, under half of the loss comes from unresolved V genes, and the rest has no known cause. V and J calls and clone size are copied from that table; D and trimming were computed from the DNA. Present in this sample are roughly 150,000 clones, roughly 90% of which were seen just once. About 1.4% of the sample belongs to the ten largest clones.

Read against the paper, the sample's time point label means: baseline before first vaccination. The vaccinee samples were drawn from two UK trials, COV001 and COV002, one of which was a single-blind randomized controlled phase 2/3 trial testing AZD1222 (ChAdOx1 nCoV-19) in healthy adults. Trial participant PBMC samples were collected at day 0 and day 28 after the second dose for TCRbeta chain sequencing. For this clone: Its antigen remains unidentified. No base qualities exist here, and no much larger clone lies one base off it.

The sequencing used peripheral blood, collected on day 0 of AZD1222 vaccination. This receptor was obtained from an adult in good health.

The CDR3 reads CASSTQRWVSQETQYF. The DNA sequence follows: TGTGCCAGCAGTACGCAACGGTGGGTCTCACAAGAGACCCAGTACTTC. The rearranged chain carries TRBV6-2 or TRBV6-3 and TRBJ2-5, with no D gene named confidently. CDR1 and CDR2, per the germline V gene, are MNHEY and SVGEGT. The V end loses 5 bases and the J end loses 2 bases, and a stretch of 18 bases separates them. From cysteine to phenylalanine, the CDR3 is 16 amino acids long. Only CDR3 DNA is held: 48 bases, read in frame from base 1.